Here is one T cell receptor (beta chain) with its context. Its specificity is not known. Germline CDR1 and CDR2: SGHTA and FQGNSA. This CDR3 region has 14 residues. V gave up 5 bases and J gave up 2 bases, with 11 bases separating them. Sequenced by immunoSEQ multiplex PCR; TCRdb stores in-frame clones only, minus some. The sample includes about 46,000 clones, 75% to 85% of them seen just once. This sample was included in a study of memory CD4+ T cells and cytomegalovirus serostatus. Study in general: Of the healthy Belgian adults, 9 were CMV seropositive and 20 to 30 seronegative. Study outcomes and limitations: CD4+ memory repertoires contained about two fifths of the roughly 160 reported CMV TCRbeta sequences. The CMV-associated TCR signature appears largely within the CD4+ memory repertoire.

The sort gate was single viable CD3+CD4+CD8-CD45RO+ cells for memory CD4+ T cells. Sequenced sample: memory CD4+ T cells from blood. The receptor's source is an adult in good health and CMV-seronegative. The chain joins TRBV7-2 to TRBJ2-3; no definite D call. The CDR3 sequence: CASSPRWTTDTQYF. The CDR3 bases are TGTGCCAGCAGCCCCCGATGGACCACAGATACGCAGTATTTT.